This TCR beta chain stems from a study of cytomegalovirus exposure and HLA in healthy donors listed by TCRdb under 2017. About the investigation overall: In an earlier analysis of approximately 500 of the donors, about 260 Gb of sequence data and roughly 100 million unique TCR beta sequences from about 179 million T cells were reported. A later genetic analysis took genome-wide SNP genotypes for 398 of the 666 donors and used that subset as a discovery cohort. In an earlier analysis of a few hundred of the donors, high-throughput TCR beta sequencing was used to judge whether each TCR beta V gene segment behaved as functional or pseudogenic. Among the 398 genotyped donors, roughly 80% belonged to the genetic ancestry cluster associated with self-reported Caucasian donors. To predict cytomegalovirus infection status, the study brought together high-throughput TCR immunosequencing, statistical association of individual TCRs with disease status, and machine learning. The number of donors typed differed by locus, with roughly 629-640 for A, B, C, DRB1 and DQB1, 522 for DQA1, approximately 580 for DPA1, and around 430 for DPB1. Every discovery cohort repertoire had been produced on one sequencing platform. To study patterns of TCR occurrence, a later analysis re-analyzed previously published TCR beta repertoires from hundreds of donors and added high-resolution HLA genotyping. In addition to the first cohort of 666 subjects, a separate validation cohort of under 150 different subjects was used. Donor age, sex, ethnicity and CMV serostatus were compiled together with the repertoire data. Rather than using new phenotypic data, the later analysis identified candidate immune exposures from TCR beta sequences and from how often those sequences occurred across donors. About 310 gigabases of sequencing data and approximately 85 million unique TCR sequences were included in an early release covering 500 to 750 HLA-typed donors. The study aimed to test whether cataloging public T cell receptors could reveal signatures of past pathogen exposure. Because of strong linkage in the cohort, roughly 5 DR-DQ haplotypes were treated as single units for association and clustering. HLA typing included class I and class II loci at four-digit resolution. Among 398 genotyped donors of the cohort, an average of approximately 250,000 unique TCR beta nucleotide sequences were sequenced per donor, roughly 18% of them non-productive. Using immunosequencing, the study profiled T cell repertoires from roughly 650 subjects and related those repertoires to cytomegalovirus serostatus.

Study-wide findings and limitations: The presence/absence analyses assumed that sequencing depth was roughly uniform across donors, and that assumption may not be true. The sequencing pipeline was judged likely to have produced a cluster of highly shared sequence variants as a technical artifact. Only TCR beta chains were sequenced in this cohort, and the absence of alpha or paired-chain data limited detectable features. A later analysis found that most CMV-associated TCR beta chains appeared HLA-restricted, with HLA associations seemingly driven largely by CMV exposure. In a later analysis, the rate of TCR association differed among HLA loci, with DRB1 alleles having the most associated TCRs and HLA-C alleles having the fewest. A total of fewer than 200 TCR beta chains were listed by the study as associated with cytomegalovirus. In a later analysis, several top co-occurrence clusters were reported to appear linked to parvovirus B19, influenza, CMV and Epstein-Barr virus. Across donors, most TCR sequences were observed very rarely, whereas some public TCRs were present in many individuals. Correlated functional status among segregating V segments might be attributable to linkage disequilibrium, but an unknown experimental factor could not be ruled out. In a later analysis, HLA-associated TCR beta chains were found to be more clonally expanded and to have lower generation probabilities than equally common non-associated chains. Broadly in line with IMGT annotations, most TCR beta V segments showed up in productive rearrangements about 90% or about 30% of the time in an earlier analysis of roughly 590 of the donors. V-gene and J-gene trimming of TCR beta chains was associated with a missense DCLRE1C variant in a later genetic analysis, and the association was replicated in an independent cohort. In a later genetic analysis, fewer N-insertions in productive TCRs were reported among donors in an Asian-associated ancestry cluster than the approximately 630-donor mean. HLA typing was unavailable for some donors at each locus, so association tests used only the typed subset. Cytomegalovirus status was reported to be diagnosed by the classifier with high specificity and sensitivity in both the original and validation cohorts. The only immune exposure information available for the cohort was CMV serostatus. Strong co-occurrence of HLA alleles, especially DR and DQ, made assigning TCR associations to individual alleles difficult. Because the 87-base-pair reads could not distinguish some IMGT-functional V segments, including TRBV6-2 and TRBV6-3, those segments were excluded. It was suggested by the authors that the approach could potentially be generalized to other disease states and immunological phenotypes. In a later analysis, more than 15,000 TCR beta sequences were associated with specific HLA alleles at a false discovery rate of 0.05. In vitro tests confirmed that three of the cytomegalovirus-associated TCR beta chains recognize cytomegalovirus antigens. A further reported finding was that TCR beta sequences accurately predicted the HLA-A and HLA-B alleles for most subjects in the first cohort. Because counts were too low, seventeen rarely observed V segments, including chromosome 9 orphons, were excluded from the earlier analysis of several hundred of the donors.

The cohort comprised fewer than 700 healthy bone marrow donors. At the time of sampling, every cohort member was nominally healthy, though immune exposures that went unrecorded were likely present. The donor was CMV seropositive and was included in the group of 300 or so seropositive cohort members. Each donor provided a peripheral blood sample, and peripheral blood mononuclear cells were used for TCR beta sequencing. The Qiagen DNeasy Blood Extraction Kit was used to extract genomic DNA from the blood cell samples. As concerns this clone: The target of this receptor is not known. No base qualities exist here, and no much larger clone lies one base off it.

Receptors were amplified or captured by the immunoSEQ multiplex PCR assay. For the multiplex PCR, a mixture combining 60 forward primers for TCR Vbeta segments and 13 reverse primers for TCR Jbeta segments was used. Amplification of the CDR3 region of rearranged TCR beta genes was performed with a multiplex PCR assay on genomic DNA. Amplified TCR beta libraries were sequenced as 87-base-pair reads on the Illumina HiSeq System. Per the source publication's procedure: A later analysis counted approximately 84 million unique TCR beta chains across the 550 to 700 repertoires, and around 9.9 million of these chains were shared by at least two donors. To remove PCR and sequencing errors, raw reads were error-corrected and collapsed into unique sequences using a nearest-neighbor algorithm that merged closely related sequences. CDR3 sequences were aligned to IMGT reference sequences to assign V, D and J gene segments. For a sequence to be retained, at least a six-nucleotide match to both a V gene segment and a J gene segment was required. Rearrangements were called productive when the CDR3 lacked stop codons and stayed in frame with V and J; all others were non-productive. Following IMGT convention, CDR3 was defined as the stretch from the second conserved V-encoded cysteine up to the conserved J-encoded phenylalanine. The earlier analysis of some 580 of the donors excluded any sequence lacking an unambiguous match to a single V gene segment. In an earlier analysis of some 590 of the donors, V segments were called functional above 56.7% productive rearrangements and were called segregating when the between-donor standard deviation exceeded 5%. A statistical classification framework was built to diagnose cytomegalovirus status from the catalog of TCR beta chain sequences. V and J gene assignment, in a later analysis, came from comparing TCR nucleotide sequences with IMGT/GENE-DB human TR gene sequences. The TCRdist pipeline was used in a later analysis to assign CDR3 sequences and most-parsimonious VDJ recombination scenarios. A later analysis defined each TCR beta chain by its CDR3 amino acid sequence plus V-gene family, and excluded reads lacking a unique V-gene family. As a way to deal with suspected cross-contamination and a sequencing artifact, a later analysis dropped approximately 590 nucleotide sequences that were highly shared and had low generation probability. A later analysis calculated a clonal expansion index for each public chain from normalized within-repertoire ranks of inferred template counts. In a later analysis, generation probabilities were computed using a VDJ recombination model fitted to out-of-frame rearrangements, and the results were checked against IGoR. Hypergeometric tests were used in a later analysis to score TCR-TCR, TCR-HLA and TCR-CMV co-occurrence, with a repertoire-size bias correction applied to the TCR pairs. A later analysis estimated false discovery rates by permuting HLA or CMV assignments 20 times. In a later analysis, co-occurring TCRs were grouped with DBSCAN, and TCRdist sequence similarity was added when clustering was performed within HLA-allele-positive subsets. For co-occurrence clustering, repertoires with fewer than 30,000 or more than 120,000 public chains were excluded, along with four or five repertoires with anomalous nucleotide sharing. The clones in this table, taken by TCRdb from immuneACCESS, are in-frame only. Not every clone is retained; where verified, under half of the shortfall comes from an unresolved V gene, and the cause of the rest is unknown. That table supplies the V and J calls and clone size; D and trimming were determined from the DNA. In all, the sample holds 130,000 or so clones, and roughly 82% of those were seen once. The top ten hold 2.5% to 3.5% of the sample.

The junction shows trimming of 7 bases on V and 3 bases on J, and the gene matches do not reach 11 bases of it. The CDR3 goes from the cysteine to the phenylalanine over 17 residues. The sequence is cut down to CDR3 DNA, 51 bases in frame from base 1. The germline V gene sets CDR1 to SQVTM and CDR2 to ANQGSEA. The sample consisted of PBMCs. This TCR was sampled from a woman between 18 and 30 years old in good health and CMV-seropositive. The rearrangement combines TRBV29-1 with TRBJ2-2; TRBD2 lines up with 13 middle nucleotides. The sequence in DNA is TGCAGCGCAAGCACTAGCGGGGGGGGTACGGACACCGGGGAGCTGTTTTTT. Its translation reads: CSASTSGGGTDTGELFF.